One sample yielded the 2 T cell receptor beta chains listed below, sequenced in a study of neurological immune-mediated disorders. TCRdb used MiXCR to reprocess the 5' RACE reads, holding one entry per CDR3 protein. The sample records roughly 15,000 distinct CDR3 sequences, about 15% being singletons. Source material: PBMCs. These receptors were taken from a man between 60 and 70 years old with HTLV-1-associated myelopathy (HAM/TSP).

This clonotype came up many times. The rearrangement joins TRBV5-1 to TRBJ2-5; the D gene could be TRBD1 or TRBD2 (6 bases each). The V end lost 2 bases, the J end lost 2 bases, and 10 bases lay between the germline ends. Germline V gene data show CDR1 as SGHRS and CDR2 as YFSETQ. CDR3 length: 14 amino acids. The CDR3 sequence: CASSFIGGQETQYF. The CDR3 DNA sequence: TGCGCCAGCAGCTTCATAGGGGGGCAAGAGACCCAGTACTTC.

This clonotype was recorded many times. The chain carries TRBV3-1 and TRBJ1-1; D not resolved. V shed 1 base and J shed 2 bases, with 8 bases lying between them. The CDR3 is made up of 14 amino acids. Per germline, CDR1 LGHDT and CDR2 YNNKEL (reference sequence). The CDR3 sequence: CASSQVDGNTEAFF. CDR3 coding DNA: TGTGCCAGCAGCCAAGTTGACGGCAACACTGAAGCTTTCTTT.